Given below is one TCR beta chain in context. This record belongs to a study of blood T cell repertoires in COVID-19. CDR1 is KGHSH, CDR2 LQKENI, per germline. V lost 3 bases, J lost 7 bases, and 13 bases lay in between. The CDR3 is 15 residues long. Produced via immunoSEQ multiplex PCR; TCRdb's table is partial and in-frame only. The repertoire holds about 130,000 clones, 60% to 80% seen once, with around 9.9% in the top ten. This chain uses TRBV18 with TRBJ1-6; D may be TRBD1 (5 bases). The sequenced sample consisted of peripheral blood. This TCR was recovered from a man aged 60-69 years who had recovered from COVID-19. The CDR3 here is CASSPTATGNSPLHF. In DNA form, the CDR3 reads TGTGCCAGCTCACCGACGGCTACAGGAAATTCACCCCTCCACTTT.